These T cell receptor beta chains were read from a single sample in a study of cytomegalovirus exposure and HLA in healthy donors. Sequencing used immunoSEQ multiplex PCR; TCRdb keeps in-frame clones, though not all of them. This sample has around 180,000 clones; around four fifths occur once, and the top ten carry 6% to 9%. The sequenced material came from PBMCs. The receptor source for this set is a man younger than 30 in good health and CMV-seropositive. Each CDR3 is given with its conserved first and last residue. D genes are given only for firm matches. Not every row has a clone size; where given, it reads once, few, many or a size class.

d_call: -
j_call: TRBJ2-3
clone_size: once
cdr3_length: 15
v_call: TRBV4-3
cdr3_nt: TGCGCCAGCAGCCAATCAGGGTTTAGCACAGATACGCAGTATTTT
cdr3_aa: CASSQSGFSTDTQYF

d_call: -
j_call: TRBJ2-7
clone_size: -
cdr3_length: 13
v_call: TRBV7-8
cdr3_nt: TGTGCCAGCAGGGAGAGATCCACCTACGAGCAGTACTTC
cdr3_aa: CASRERSTYEQYF

d_call: -
j_call: TRBJ1-4
clone_size: once
cdr3_length: 15
v_call: TRBV11-2
cdr3_nt: TGTGCCAGCAGCTTAACAGGGTGGGCTAATGAAAAACTGTTTTTT
cdr3_aa: CASSLTGWANEKLFF

d_call: TRBD1
j_call: TRBJ1-5
clone_size: few
cdr3_length: 14
v_call: TRBV7-8
cdr3_nt: TGTGCCAGCAGCCTCGGACAGGGACACGTGAGCCAGCATTTT
cdr3_aa: CASSLGQGHVSQHF

d_call: -
j_call: TRBJ2-7
clone_size: -
cdr3_length: 17
v_call: TRBV5-6
cdr3_nt: TGTGCCAGCAGCTTCCTCCGGCAGGGGCATAGCCTCTACGAGCAGTACTTC
cdr3_aa: CASSFLRQGHSLYEQYF

d_call: -
j_call: TRBJ2-2
clone_size: -
cdr3_length: 13
v_call: TRBV18
cdr3_nt: TGTGCCAGCAAAACCAGGGATCCCGGGGAGCTGTTTTTT
cdr3_aa: CASKTRDPGELFF

d_call: -
j_call: TRBJ1-2
clone_size: -
cdr3_length: 15
v_call: TRBV4-2
cdr3_nt: TGTGCCAGCAGCCTCCCGGAGAGGGAGCAGGATGGCTACACCTTC
cdr3_aa: CASSLPEREQDGYTF

d_call: -
j_call: TRBJ2-3
clone_size: -
cdr3_length: 16
v_call: TRBV27
cdr3_nt: TGTGCCAGCAGTTTAGCGGCAGGGCTGTACACAGATACGCAGTATTTT
cdr3_aa: CASSLAAGLYTDTQYF

d_call: -
j_call: TRBJ2-1
clone_size: -
cdr3_length: 16
v_call: TRBV29-1
cdr3_nt: TGCAGCGGCGGGCCGCGCGAGTCAGGGGACTACAATGAGCAGTTCTTC
cdr3_aa: CSGGPRESGDYNEQFF

d_call: -
j_call: TRBJ2-7
clone_size: -
cdr3_length: 14
v_call: TRBV27
cdr3_nt: TGTGCCAGCAGTTTAACGCCGGAGAACTACGAGCAGTACTTC
cdr3_aa: CASSLTPENYEQYF

d_call: -
j_call: TRBJ2-3
clone_size: -
cdr3_length: 13
v_call: TRBV19
cdr3_nt: TGTGCCACCGCGGACAGTTTCACAGATACGCAGTATTTT
cdr3_aa: CATADSFTDTQYF

d_call: -
j_call: TRBJ2-2
clone_size: -
cdr3_length: 15
v_call: TRBV28
cdr3_nt: TGTGCCACTATCAGGGCCCCAGGGAACACCGGGGAGCTGTTTTTT
cdr3_aa: CATIRAPGNTGELFF

d_call: TRBD2
j_call: TRBJ2-3
clone_size: -
cdr3_length: 15
v_call: TRBV7-9
cdr3_nt: TGTGCCAGCAGCTTAACCAGCGGGGTCATCGATACGCAGTATTTT
cdr3_aa: CASSLTSGVIDTQYF

d_call: -
j_call: TRBJ2-1
clone_size: -
cdr3_length: 14
v_call: TRBV27
cdr3_nt: TGTGCCAGCAGTCGGACTATCCCCTACAATGAGCAGTTCTTC
cdr3_aa: CASSRTIPYNEQFF

d_call: -
j_call: TRBJ2-1
clone_size: -
cdr3_length: 15
v_call: TRBV6-1
cdr3_nt: TGTGCCAGCAGTGGGGGAAGGAATGGGGAGAATGAGCAGTTCTTC
cdr3_aa: CASSGGRNGENEQFF

d_call: TRBD1
j_call: TRBJ2-2
clone_size: -
cdr3_length: 12
v_call: TRBV9
cdr3_nt: TGTGCCAGCAGCCCAGGGGGCGGGGAGCTGTTTTTT
cdr3_aa: CASSPGGGELFF

d_call: -
j_call: TRBJ2-3
clone_size: -
cdr3_length: 14
v_call: TRBV7-2
cdr3_nt: TGTGCCAGCAGCTCCGCGACCACAGGGGATACGCAGTATTTT
cdr3_aa: CASSSATTGDTQYF

d_call: TRBD2
j_call: TRBJ2-1
clone_size: -
cdr3_length: 17
v_call: TRBV14
cdr3_nt: TGTGCCAGCAGCCGACGGGGGGTGGCGGGCCTACAAGATGAGCAGTTCTTC
cdr3_aa: CASSRRGVAGLQDEQFF

d_call: TRBD2
j_call: TRBJ2-3
clone_size: -
cdr3_length: 18
v_call: TRBV2
cdr3_nt: TGTGCCAGCAGTGAAATGCAACTAGCGGGAGGATTCACAGATACGCAGTATTTT
cdr3_aa: CASSEMQLAGGFTDTQYF

d_call: TRBD2
j_call: TRBJ2-1
clone_size: -
cdr3_length: 16
v_call: TRBV7-2
cdr3_nt: TGTGCCAGCAGCTTAGATTTGACTAGCGGGATTAATGAGCAGTTCTTC
cdr3_aa: CASSLDLTSGINEQFF

d_call: -
j_call: TRBJ2-7
clone_size: -
cdr3_length: 13
v_call: TRBV7-2
cdr3_nt: TGTGCCAGCAGCTTAGTAGTAGATTACGAGCAGTACTTC
cdr3_aa: CASSLVVDYEQYF

d_call: TRBD1
j_call: TRBJ2-7
clone_size: -
cdr3_length: 15
v_call: TRBV27
cdr3_nt: TGTGCCAGCAGTCCCCGGACAGGGAGCTCCTACGAGCAGTACTTC
cdr3_aa: CASSPRTGSSYEQYF